Below, 11 T cell receptor beta chains from the same sample are listed, as sequenced in a study of siplizumab effects on memory and regulatory T cells. The method was immunoSEQ multiplex PCR; TCRdb's version includes in-frame clones alone and lacks a portion of them. The data show about 100,000 clones, around 90% seen once. The sequencing input was non-Treg CD4+ T cells sorted from blood. The source of these receptors is a human donor in good health.

This clone has only a few counts. The chain is built from TRBV19 and TRBJ1-1; D gene ambiguous. Germline V gives CDR1 LNHDA, CDR2 SQIVND (reference sequence). V was clipped by 9 bases and J by 3 bases, with 14 bases between them. CDR3 length: 13 residues. The CDR3 reads CASQDRRHTEAFF. CDR3 nucleotide sequence: TGTGCCAGCCAGGATCGGAGGCACACTGAAGCTTTCTTT.

CDR3 DNA: TGTGCCAGCAGCGCGGTGGGGGGCCAAGATACGCAGTATTTT. Its protein is CASSAVGGQDTQYF. The chain couples TRBV5-4 to TRBJ2-3; the D call may be TRBD1 or TRBD2 (6 bases each). V was pared by 4 bases and J by 5 bases, with 14 bases between. The CDR3 loop spans 14 amino acids. The germline CDR1 and CDR2 sequences are SGHNT and YYREEE (reference sequence).

This chain joins TRBV7-9 and TRBJ2-5, with 9 nucleotides matching TRBD1. The DNA end lines up better with TRBJ2-7; the J call may be wrong. The germline CDR1 and CDR2 sequences are SEHNR and FQNEAQ (reference sequence). The CDR3 spans 13 residues. The CDR3 protein is CASSLTGGGEQYF. CDR3 nucleotides: TGTGCCAGCAGCTTGACAGGGGGAGGCGAGCAGTACTTC.

This clone was recorded once. The chain links TRBV19 to TRBJ2-2; D not certain. V dropped 7 bases and J dropped 0 bases, with 6 bases sitting between them. This CDR3 has 13 residues. Germline CDR1 LNHDA, CDR2 SQIVND (reference sequence). Written as DNA, the CDR3 is TGTGCCAGTATGCACACGAACACCGGGGAGCTGTTTTTT. The encoded protein is CASMHTNTGELFF. Variable domain in full (rest from reference TRBV19 and TRBJ2-2): DGGITQSPKYLFRKEGQNVTLSCEQNLNHDAMYWYRQDPGQGLRLIYYSQIVNDFQKGDIAEGYSVSREKKESFPLTVTSAQKNPTAFYLCASMHTNTGELFFGEGSRLTVL.

The chain employs TRBV7-9 and TRBJ1-1; TRBD1 agrees at 9 bases. The germline V gene encodes CDR1 SEHNR and CDR2 FQNEAQ (reference sequence). The ends lost 1 base at V and 1 base at J; junction bases unmatched: 4. The CDR3 length is 16 residues. CDR3 sequence reads: CASSLGGQGANTEAFF. The DNA of the CDR3 is TGTGCCAGCAGCTTAGGGGGACAGGGCGCGAACACTGAAGCTTTCTTT.

The chain recombines TRBV18 with TRBJ2-5; maybe TRBD1 (6 bases). The CDR3 has 15 amino acids. The germline gives CDR1 KGHSH, CDR2 LQKENI. Between the trimmed V and J ends, which lost 4 bases and 1 base, there was a span of 13 bases. In nucleotides, the CDR3 is TGTGCCAGCTCACGAGATACAGGGTTCCAAGAGACCCAGTACTTC. Protein product: CASSRDTGFQETQYF.

This clone was observed a single time. The sample holds other DNA sequences that translate to the same CDR3. Written as DNA, the CDR3 is TGTGCCAGCTCACCGAGTATGAACACTGAAGCTTTCTTT. Translating gives CASSPSMNTEAFF. V usage is TRBV18 and J usage is TRBJ1-1; unclear D gene. V dropped 3 bases and J dropped 0 bases, with 5 bases sitting between them. Germline assignment: CDR1 KGHSH and CDR2 LQKENI. This CDR3 is built from 13 residues.

With respect to this clone: The same CDR3 also results from other DNA sequences found in this sample. The rearrangement uses TRBV7-3 and TRBJ2-5; D is unresolved. With 2 bases removed from V and 2 bases from J, the gap between germline ends came to 6 bases. This CDR3 contains 13 residues. CDR1 and CDR2 (germline): SGHTA, FQGTGA. CDR3 residues: CASSLSRQETQYF. For the CDR3, the DNA is TGTGCCAGCAGCTTATCCAGGCAAGAGACCCAGTACTTC.

V is TRBV2 and J is TRBJ1-6, with 9 positions matching TRBD1. CDR1 SNHLY and CDR2 FYNNEI come from the germline V gene. This CDR3 is 13 amino acids long. V lost 7 bases to trimming and J lost 7 bases; unmatched junction nucleotides: 2. The CDR3, as DNA: TGTGCCAGCAACGGACAGGGGAATTCACCCCTCCACTTT. As protein: CASNGQGNSPLHF.

The J gene is TRBJ2-1, the V gene TRBV28; D may be TRBD1 (6 bases). The germline gives CDR1 MDHEN, CDR2 SYDVKM. V was pared by 5 bases and J by 4 bases, with 12 bases between. The CDR3 length is 14 residues. CDR3 nucleotides: TGTGCCAGCAGTACCCGGGACAATTACAATGAGCAGTTCTTC. Protein product: CASSTRDNYNEQFF.

This clone is a singleton in its sample. The chain uses TRBV7-3 and TRBJ2-6; D is perhaps TRBD1 (6 bases). Trimming cost V 4 bases and J 4 bases, with 11 bases left between them. Germline V lookup: CDR1 SGHTA, CDR2 FQGTGA. CDR3 length equals 15 residues. The CDR3 is CASSSTGPGANVLTF. As DNA, the CDR3 is TGTGCCAGCAGCTCAACAGGGCCAGGGGCCAACGTCCTGACTTTC.